A single sample is the source of the 30 T cell receptor beta chains below, sequenced in a study of T-cell reconstitution after alpha-beta-depleted transplantation in children. Preparation of the TCRbeta library involved a method that used unique molecular identifiers. TCRdb processed the PCR reads anew with MiXCR; each CDR3 protein has one entry. The sample carries approximately 300,000 distinct CDR3 sequences, about a tenth recorded once. The material sequenced was PBMCs, taken before TCRalphabeta/CD19-depleted stem cell transplant. The source is a boy under three years old with acute myeloid leukemia, due to receive a stem cell transplant.

This clonotype was counted many times. J is TRBJ2-5 and V is TRBV20-1, with D uncertain. The germline V gene encodes CDR1 DFQATT and CDR2 SNEGSKA (reference sequence). The CDR3 contains 12 residues. V was pared by 2 bases and J by 1 base, with 5 bases between. The CDR3 here is CSARPSQETQYF. The DNA for the CDR3 is TGCAGTGCTAGACCCAGCCAAGAGACCCAGTACTTC.

Turning to this clonotype: At one end the junction does not follow the germline gene, possibly because of a read error. The chain recombines TRBV14 with TRBJ2-7; D perhaps matches TRBD1 (6 bases). The germline V gene encodes CDR1 SGHDN and CDR2 FVKESK. The CDR3 totals 15 residues. This chain's CDR3 is CASSQDPRRQARPNF. For the CDR3, the DNA is TGTGCCAGCAGCCAAGACCCCCGAAGACAGGCCCGTCCGAACTTC. The full variable domain, completed using reference TRBV14 and TRBJ2-7, is EAGVTQFPSHSVIEKGQTVTLRCDPISGHDNLYWYRRVMGKEIKFLLHFVKESKQDESGMPNNRFLAERTGGTYSTLKVQPAELEDSGVYFCASSQDPRRQARPNFGPGTRLTVT.

V and J are TRBV6-1 and TRBJ2-3, with 14 bases that match TRBD2. In germline, CDR1 is MNHNS, CDR2 SASEGT. J gave up 4 bases and V 6 bases, and 9 bases lay outside the gene matches. The CDR3 contains 17 residues. The CDR3 region is CASSTHATSGGADTQYF. As DNA, the CDR3 is TGTGCCAGCAGCACCCACGCGACTAGCGGGGGGGCAGATACGCAGTATTTT.

This clonotype was seen a handful of times. The rearrangement uses TRBV7-9 and TRBJ1-6; TRBD1 matches at 11 bases. From germline, CDR1 is SEHNR and CDR2 FQNEAQ (reference sequence). V dropped 5 bases and J dropped 9; count of bases not matched to a gene: 6. This CDR3 has 15 residues. The CDR3 loop reads CASSPPGTGGSPLHF. CDR3 nucleotides: TGTGCCAGCAGCCCGCCCGGGACAGGGGGTTCACCCCTCCACTTT. Full variable domain (remainder filled in from reference TRBV7-9 and TRBJ1-6): DTGVSQNPRHKITKRGQNVTFRCDPISEHNRLYWYRQTLGQGPEFLTYFQNEAQLEKSRLLSDRFSAERPKGSFSTLEIQRTEQGDSAMYLCASSPPGTGGSPLHFGNGTRLTVT.

This clonotype has a count of ten or more. J is TRBJ2-7 and V is TRBV7-9, with D possibly TRBD2 on 5 matching bases. Trimming stripped 2 bases from V and 2 bases from J, with 10 bases between. The CDR3 contains 14 residues. Germline values: CDR1 SEHNR, CDR2 FQNEAQ (reference sequence). CDR3 bases: TGTGCCAGCAGCTTATCTAGCCCCCCCTACGAGCAGTACTTC. Amino acids: CASSLSSPPYEQYF.

V gene TRBV7-3 combines with J gene TRBJ2-7; 9 bases are shared with TRBD1. This CDR3 is 15 amino acids long. Germline trimming cut 1 base from V and 5 bases from J; bases unmatched to any gene: 6. Germline assignment: CDR1 SGHTA and CDR2 FQGTGA. The CDR3 bases are TGTGCCAGCAGCTTAAAGGGACAGGGTTGGGACGAGCAGTACTTC. Residues: CASSLKGQGWDEQYF.

V and J are TRBV28 and TRBJ2-7, with 9 positions matching TRBD1. The germline gives CDR1 MDHEN, CDR2 SYDVKM. Germline trimming cut 5 bases from V and 5 bases from J; bases unmatched to any gene: 10. The CDR3 spans 15 residues. For the CDR3, the DNA is TGTGCCAGCAGTCCACAGGGGGCTGGCTGGGACGAGCAGTACTTC. This translates into CASSPQGAGWDEQYF.

This clonotype was counted at least ten times. This chain connects TRBV27 to TRBJ1-1, with D perhaps TRBD1 (6 bases). The CDR3 is 15 amino acids. Trimming shortened V by 6 bases and J by 1 base, and 15 bases separated the two germline ends. CDR1 is MNHEY and CDR2 is SMNVEV in the germline V gene (reference sequence). The CDR3 protein is CASSVSRGWNTEAFF. CDR3 DNA: TGTGCCAGCAGCGTGTCCAGGGGTTGGAACACTGAAGCTTTCTTT.

This clonotype was observed at least ten times. The chain links TRBV29-1 to TRBJ2-3; 9 nucleotides match TRBD2. Looked up from germline, CDR1 is SQVTM and CDR2 is ANQGSEA. Germline trimming cut 7 bases from V and 6 bases from J; bases unmatched to any gene: 5. The CDR3 length is 12 residues. Here the CDR3 DNA reads TGCAGCGCTCCGACTAGCGGCGATACGCAGTATTTT. It codes for CSAPTSGDTQYF.

This clonotype was seen at least ten times. The chain joins TRBV6-1 to TRBJ1-2; TRBD1 is a possible D gene (5 bases). Trimming took off 7 bases at V and 9 bases at J, with 18 bases between the two ends. Germline-derived CDR1 and CDR2 are MNHNS and SASEGT. This CDR3 is built from 13 residues. The CDR3 reads CASTNWATASYTF. The CDR3 nucleotides read TGTGCCAGCACCAATTGGGCGACAGCTAGCTACACCTTC.

This clonotype was counted ten times or more. The V gene is TRBV29-1, the J gene TRBJ2-3; D gene ambiguous. The CDR3 is made up of 13 amino acids. Germline loops: CDR1 SQVTM, CDR2 ANQGSEA. Trimming left V 4 bases short and J 6 bases short, with 14 bases between. This CDR3 reads CSVVAPTADTQYF. The CDR3 nucleotides read TGCAGCGTTGTAGCCCCGACGGCGGATACGCAGTATTTT.

The chain joins TRBV11-2 to TRBJ2-5; D ambiguous. The germline V gene has CDR1 SGHAT and CDR2 FQNNGV. V was pared by 2 bases and J by 4 bases, with 8 bases between. The CDR3 covers 13 residues. CDR3 nucleotide sequence: TGTGCCAGCAGCTTAACCCCAGGAGAGACCCAGTACTTC. It codes for CASSLTPGETQYF. The variable domain in full, completed from reference TRBV11-2 and TRBJ2-5, reads EAGVAQSPRYKIIEKRQSVAFWCNPISGHATLYWYQQILGQGPKLLIQFQNNGVVDDSQLPKDRFSAERLKGVDSTLKIQPAKLEDSAVYLCASSLTPGETQYFGPGTRLLVL.

This clonotype was seen ten or more times. The chain is built from TRBV5-1 and TRBJ2-3, with TRBD1 identical over 10 bases. Looked up from germline, CDR1 is SGHRS and CDR2 is YFSETQ. The junction had 5 bases not matched to a gene; V was cut back by 3 bases and J by 4 bases. This CDR3 comprises 15 residues. Written as DNA, the CDR3 is TGCGCCAGCAGCTCTGGGACAGGGGCCCCAGATACGCAGTATTTT. It specifies CASSSGTGAPDTQYF.

The sample holds many counts of this clonotype. This sequence joins TRBV28 and TRBJ2-5; perhaps TRBD2 as D (6 bases). Germline CDR1 reads MDHEN; CDR2 reads SYDVKM. This CDR3 contains 14 residues. V lost 2 bases, J lost 2 bases, and 9 bases lay in between. The CDR3 DNA is TGTGCCAGCAGTTTAAGGGACTCACAAGAGACCCAGTACTTC. As protein: CASSLRDSQETQYF.

This clonotype was recorded many times. V gene TRBV20-1 combines with J gene TRBJ2-1, with 7 bases identical to TRBD2. The CDR3 extends over 14 amino acids. Germline V CDR1 and CDR2: DFQATT, SNEGSKA (reference sequence). With V trimmed by 3 bases and J by 6 bases, 8 bases remained unmatched. Here the CDR3 reads CSASPGLPGNEQFF. The CDR3 DNA reads TGCAGTGCTAGCCCGGGACTACCAGGCAATGAGCAGTTCTTC.

This clonotype was counted ten times or more. This sequence joins TRBV6-1 and TRBJ2-7; 10 nucleotides line up with TRBD1. There are 15 residues in the CDR3. V was clipped by 6 bases and J by 7 bases; unmatched bases: 12. Per germline, CDR1 MNHNS and CDR2 SASEGT. The chain's CDR3 is CASSPLGTGEKEQYF. In nucleotides, the CDR3 is TGTGCCAGCAGCCCGCTTGGGACAGGGGAAAAGGAGCAGTACTTC.

As to this clonotype: This sequence may be a read error, since a much larger clone differs from it by one base. The chain links TRBV7-9 to TRBJ1-1; D is unclear. Germline values: CDR1 SEHNR, CDR2 FQNEAQ (reference sequence). The CDR3 length is 13 residues. Trimming shortened V by 3 bases and J by 5 bases, and 10 bases separated the two germline ends. The CDR3 spells CASSFDGGTEAFF. The CDR3 region has the DNA TGTGCCAGCAGCTTCGACGGCGGGACTGAAGCTTTCTTT. Full variable domain (rest looked up from reference TRBV7-9 and TRBJ1-1): DTGVSQNPRHKITKRGQNVTFRCDPISEHNRLYWYRQTLGQGPEFLTYFQNEAQLEKSRLLSDRFSAERPKGSFSTLEIQRTEQGDSAMYLCASSFDGGTEAFFGQGTRLTVV.

This clonotype was recorded many times. The DNA for the CDR3 is TGTGCCAGCAGTTTCAAACCTCTAGCGGGGCCGAACAATGAGCAGTTCTTC. It is translated as CASSFKPLAGPNNEQFF. V is TRBV12-3 or TRBV12-4 and J is TRBJ2-1, with 9 bases lining up with TRBD2. The CDR3 runs 17 residues. J was trimmed by 5 bases and V by 3 bases; bases with no gene match: 11.

This clonotype appeared many times. The chain carries TRBV15 and TRBJ2-5; the D gene is possibly TRBD2 (6 bases). V lost 3 bases and J 5 bases, leaving 16 bases between the germline ends. This CDR3 has 15 residues. CDR1 LNHNV and CDR2 YYDKDF come from the germline V gene (reference sequence). The CDR3 nucleotides read TGTGCCACCAGCAGGGCCGGGGGACCAAGGGAGACCCAGTACTTC. As protein: CATSRAGGPRETQYF.

This clonotype was seen ten or more times. The chain joins TRBV6-2 or TRBV6-3 to TRBJ2-7; the match to TRBD2 covers 10 bases. The germline V gene encodes CDR1 MNHEY and CDR2 SVGEGT. J lost 1 base, V lost 2 bases, and 5 bases had no gene match. This CDR3 has 16 residues. CDR3 sequence reads: CASSYPSGRASYEQYF. In DNA form, the CDR3 reads TGTGCCAGCAGTTACCCAAGCGGGAGGGCGTCCTACGAGCAGTACTTC.

This clonotype was picked up many times. V usage is TRBV21-1 and J usage is TRBJ2-6; the D segment call TRBD2 is taken from the table without a DNA check. TRBV21-1 is flagged as a pseudogene. This CDR3 comprises 17 residues. Written as DNA, the CDR3 is TGTGCCAGCAGCACCCGCCTGACAGGGCTCGGGGCCAACGTCCTGACTTTC. Protein product: CASSTRLTGLGANVLTF.

The genes are TRBV12-3 or TRBV12-4 and TRBJ1-5; 8 bases are shared with TRBD1. CDR3 length: 19 residues. The CDR3 bases are TGTACCTGCAGTTTAAGGCTACTACTGGACAGGGAAAAAGGACAGCCCCAGCATTTT. Amino acid sequence: CTCSLRLLLDREKGQPQHF.

This clonotype appeared many times. V usage is TRBV7-8 and J usage is TRBJ2-5; D possibly matches TRBD1 or TRBD2 (6 bases each). The CDR3 is 11 amino acids. CDR1 and CDR2 (germline): SGHVS, FQNEAQ. The V end lost 5 bases, the J end lost 10 bases, and 11 bases lay between the germline ends. CDR3 sequence: CASSPGAGQYF. DNA of the CDR3: TGTGCCAGCAGCCCGGGGGCGGGCCAGTACTTC.

The CDR3 sequence is CASSFLKTANYEQYF. CDR3 coding DNA: TGTGCCAGCAGTTTTTTGAAGACAGCTAACTACGAGCAGTACTTC. V usage is TRBV28 and J usage is TRBJ2-7; D may be TRBD1 (5 bases). The CDR3 runs to 15 residues. CDR1 is MDHEN and CDR2 is SYDVKM in the germline V gene. Trimming took 3 bases from V and 3 from J, leaving 15 bases between them.

In this sample, this clonotype turned up many times. The chain carries TRBV29-1 and TRBJ1-1, with a possible D match to TRBD1 (5 bases). CDR3 length: 15 amino acids. Trimming cost V 0 bases and J 8 bases, with 19 bases left between them. Germline CDR1 reads SQVTM; CDR2 reads ANQGSEA. The CDR3 here is CSVEEPDKRLAEAFF. The CDR3 DNA is TGCAGCGTTGAAGAACCGGACAAACGGCTGGCCGAAGCTTTCTTT.

The sample holds many counts of this clonotype. The CDR3 loop is CSVEERGRSSYEQYF. CDR3 coding DNA: TGCAGCGTTGAAGAACGGGGGAGGAGCTCCTACGAGCAGTACTTC. V usage is TRBV29-1 and J usage is TRBJ2-7, with D maybe TRBD2 (6 bases). The CDR3 runs 15 residues. In germline, CDR1 is SQVTM, CDR2 ANQGSEA. Trimming took off 0 bases at V and 0 bases at J, with 12 bases between the two ends.

This chain connects TRBV19 to TRBJ2-1, with TRBD1 identical over 9 bases. This CDR3 spans 15 amino acids. J gave up 2 bases and V 4 bases, and 3 bases lay outside the gene matches. CDR1 is LNHDA and CDR2 is SQIVND in the germline V gene (reference sequence). For the CDR3, the DNA is TGTGCCAGTAGTACACAGGGGGCCACCTACAATGAGCAGTTCTTC. This codes for CASSTQGATYNEQFF. The variable domain in full, completed from reference TRBV19 and TRBJ2-1, reads DGGITQSPKYLFRKEGQNVTLSCEQNLNHDAMYWYRQDPGQGLRLIYYSQIVNDFQKGDIAEGYSVSREKKESFPLTVTSAQKNPTAFYLCASSTQGATYNEQFFGPGTRLTVL.

This clonotype was picked up many times. The chain links TRBV20-1 to TRBJ2-3; 7 bases agree with TRBD2. The CDR3 has 16 residues. V shed 2 bases and J 0 bases; nucleotides not matched to a gene: 8. Germline V gene sequence: CDR1 DFQATT, CDR2 SNEGSKA (reference sequence). CDR3 DNA sequence: TGCAGTGCTAGACAGCCGGGACTAAAAAGCACAGATACGCAGTATTTT. This translates into CSARQPGLKSTDTQYF.

This clonotype has at least ten counts. This chain joins TRBV18 and TRBJ2-5; either TRBD1 or TRBD2 may supply D (5 bases each). Trimming took off 4 bases at V and 7 bases at J, with 25 bases between the two ends. Germline V gives CDR1 KGHSH, CDR2 LQKENI. The CDR3 length is 17 residues. The CDR3 is CASSRRPGPPSRGTQYF. CDR3 in DNA: TGTGCCAGCTCACGCCGACCGGGACCGCCTAGCCGAGGGACCCAGTACTTC.

This clonotype was counted at least ten times. The chain joins TRBV5-1 to TRBJ2-7; 12 positions agree with TRBD1. J lost 5 bases, V lost 0 bases, and 3 bases had no gene match. The CDR3 totals 15 residues. The germline CDR1 and CDR2 sequences are SGHRS and YFSETQ. For the CDR3, the DNA is TGCGCCAGCAGCTTGGAGGGGACAGGGGGCAACGAGCAGTACTTC. This encodes CASSLEGTGGNEQYF.